This record looks at one T cell receptor beta chain sequence and its context. Its antigen is as yet unknown. Sequencing was limited to surgery cases with top T cell transcript signatures in brain tissue. This sample is part of a study of brain T cells in children with intractable seizures. The data were produced by immunoSEQ multiplex PCR, yet TCRdb's version contains in-frame clones alone and is incomplete. The sample has 75,000 to 80,000 clones; about 93% are singletons. Findings of the study overall: Only CDR3 sequence similarity suggested viral specificity, without known HCMV serostatus.

Germline trimming cut 5 bases from V and 0 bases from J; bases unmatched to any gene: 6. The CDR3 spans 16 residues. Germline V gene sequence: CDR1 SGHNT, CDR2 YENEEA. This TCR derives from a boy under two years old with tuberous sclerosis and intractable seizures. This sequence joins TRBV11-3 and TRBJ2-1; TRBD2 agrees at 8 bases. Sample: peripheral blood, taken at surgery. In DNA, the CDR3 is TGTGCCAGCAGCCTGATCGGGGGGGCCTCCTACAATGAGCAGTTCTTC. It translates to CASSLIGGASYNEQFF. Looking up the rest from reference TRBV11-3 and TRBJ2-1 gives the full variable domain: EAGVVQSPRYKIIEKKQPVAFWCNPISGHNTLYWYLQNLGQGPELLIRYENEEAVDDSQLPKDRFSAERLKGVDSTLKIQPAELGDSAVYLCASSLIGGASYNEQFFGPGTRLTVL.